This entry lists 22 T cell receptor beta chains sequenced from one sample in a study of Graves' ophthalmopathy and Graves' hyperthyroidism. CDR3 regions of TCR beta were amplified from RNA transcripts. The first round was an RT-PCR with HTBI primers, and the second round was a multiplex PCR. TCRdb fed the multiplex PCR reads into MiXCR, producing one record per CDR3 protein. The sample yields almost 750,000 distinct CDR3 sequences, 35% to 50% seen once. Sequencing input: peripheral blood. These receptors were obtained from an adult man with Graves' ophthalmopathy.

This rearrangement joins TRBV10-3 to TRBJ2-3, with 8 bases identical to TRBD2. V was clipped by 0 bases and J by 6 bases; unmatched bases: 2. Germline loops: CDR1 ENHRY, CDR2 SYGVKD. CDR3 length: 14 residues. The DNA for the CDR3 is TGTGCCATCAGTGAGTCTAGCGGGACGGATACGCAGTATTTT. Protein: CAISESSGTDTQYF.

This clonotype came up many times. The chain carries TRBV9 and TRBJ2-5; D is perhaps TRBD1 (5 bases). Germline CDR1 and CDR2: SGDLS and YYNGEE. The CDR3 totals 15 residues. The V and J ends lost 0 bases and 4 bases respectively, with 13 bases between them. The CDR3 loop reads CASSVDQGRGETQYF. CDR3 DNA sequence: TGTGCCAGCAGCGTAGATCAAGGTAGGGGAGAGACCCAGTACTTC.

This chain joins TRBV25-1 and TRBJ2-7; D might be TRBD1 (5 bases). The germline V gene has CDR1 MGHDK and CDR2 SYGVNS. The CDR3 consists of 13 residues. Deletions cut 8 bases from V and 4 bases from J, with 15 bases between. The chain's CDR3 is CASSPREWYEQYF. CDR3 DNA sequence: TGTGCCAGCTCACCCAGGGAATGGTACGAGCAGTACTTC.

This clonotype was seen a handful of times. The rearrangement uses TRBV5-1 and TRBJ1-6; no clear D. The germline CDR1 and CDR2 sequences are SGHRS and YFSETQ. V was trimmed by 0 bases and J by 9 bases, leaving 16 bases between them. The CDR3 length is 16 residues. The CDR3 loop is CASSLELADRSSPLHF. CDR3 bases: TGCGCCAGCAGCTTGGAATTGGCGGATCGGAGTTCACCCCTCCACTTT.

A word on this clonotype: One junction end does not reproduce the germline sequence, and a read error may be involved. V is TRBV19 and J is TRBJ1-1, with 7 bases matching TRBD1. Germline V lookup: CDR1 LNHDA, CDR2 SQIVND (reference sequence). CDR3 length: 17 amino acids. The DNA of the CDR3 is TGTGCCGGTAGTACCTTCATTTCGACAGGGAATTCCAATGAAGCTTTCTTT. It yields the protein CAGSTFISTGNSNEAFF. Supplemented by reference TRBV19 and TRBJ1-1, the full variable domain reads DGGITQSPKYLFRKEGQNVTLSCEQNLNHDAMYWYRQDPGQGLRLIYYSQIVNDFQKGDIAEGYSVSREKKESFPLTVTSAQKNPTAFYLCAGSTFISTGNSNEAFFGQGTRLTVV.

CDR3 bases: TGTGCCAGCGTTGAAGATTATCAGGGGACGGGTTATGGCTACACCTTC. Amino acid sequence: CASVEDYQGTGYGYTF. The gene calls are TRBV25-1 and TRBJ1-2, with a tentative D call TRBD1 (6 bases). Between the trimmed V and J ends, which lost 8 bases and 5 bases, there was a span of 24 bases. Germline V gives CDR1 MGHDK, CDR2 SYGVNS. CDR3 size: 16 residues.

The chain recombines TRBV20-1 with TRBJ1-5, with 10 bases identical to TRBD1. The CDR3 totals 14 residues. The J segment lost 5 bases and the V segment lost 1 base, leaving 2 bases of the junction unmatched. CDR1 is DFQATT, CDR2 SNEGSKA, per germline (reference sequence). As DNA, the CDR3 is TGCAGTGCTAGAGGGGACAGGGGCGATCAGCCCCAGCATTTT. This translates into CSARGDRGDQPQHF.

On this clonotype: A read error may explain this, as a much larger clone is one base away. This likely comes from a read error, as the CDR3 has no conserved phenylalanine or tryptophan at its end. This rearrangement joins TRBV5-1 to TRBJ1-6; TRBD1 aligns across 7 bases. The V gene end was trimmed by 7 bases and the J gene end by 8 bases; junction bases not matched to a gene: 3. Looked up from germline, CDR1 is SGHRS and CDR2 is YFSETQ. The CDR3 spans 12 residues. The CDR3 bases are TGCGCCAGCGGAGACAGGGATTCACCCCTCCACCTT. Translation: CASGDRDSPLHL.

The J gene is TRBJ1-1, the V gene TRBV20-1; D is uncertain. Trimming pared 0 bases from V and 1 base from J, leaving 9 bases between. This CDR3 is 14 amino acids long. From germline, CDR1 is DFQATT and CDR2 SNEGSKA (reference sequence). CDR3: CSARDTAGNTEAFF. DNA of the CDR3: TGCAGTGCTAGAGATACCGCAGGGAACACTGAAGCTTTCTTT.

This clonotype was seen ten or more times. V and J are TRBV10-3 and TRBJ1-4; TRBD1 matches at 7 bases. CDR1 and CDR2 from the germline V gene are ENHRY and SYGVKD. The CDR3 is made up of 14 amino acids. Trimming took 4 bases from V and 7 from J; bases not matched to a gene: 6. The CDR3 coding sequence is TGTGCCATCAGTGGAGGGGGCGTTGGTGAAAAACTGTTTTTT. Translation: CAISGGGVGEKLFF.

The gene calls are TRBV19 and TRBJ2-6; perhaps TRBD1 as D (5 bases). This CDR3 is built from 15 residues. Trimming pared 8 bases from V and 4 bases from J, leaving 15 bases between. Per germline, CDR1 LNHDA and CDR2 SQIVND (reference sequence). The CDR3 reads CASQTANTGANVLTF. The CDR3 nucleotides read TGTGCCAGTCAGACAGCGAACACCGGGGCCAACGTCCTGACTTTC.

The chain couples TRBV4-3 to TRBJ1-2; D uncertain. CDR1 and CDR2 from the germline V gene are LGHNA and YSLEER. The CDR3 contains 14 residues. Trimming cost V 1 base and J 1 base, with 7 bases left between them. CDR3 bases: TGCGCCAGCAGCCAAGGTATGGTTAACTATGGCTACACCTTC. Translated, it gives CASSQGMVNYGYTF.

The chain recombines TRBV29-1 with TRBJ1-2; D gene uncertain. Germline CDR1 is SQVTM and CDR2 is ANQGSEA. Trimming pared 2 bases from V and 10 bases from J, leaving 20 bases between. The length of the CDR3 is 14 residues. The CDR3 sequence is CSVELAGERQDYTF. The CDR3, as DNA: TGCAGCGTTGAACTAGCGGGAGAAAGGCAGGACTACACCTTC.

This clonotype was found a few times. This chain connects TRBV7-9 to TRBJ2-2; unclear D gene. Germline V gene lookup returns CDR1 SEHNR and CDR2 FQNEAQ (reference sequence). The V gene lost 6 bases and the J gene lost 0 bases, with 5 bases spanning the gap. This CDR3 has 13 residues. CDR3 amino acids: CASRGTNTGELFF. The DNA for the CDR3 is TGTGCCAGCAGGGGCACGAACACCGGGGAGCTGTTTTTT.

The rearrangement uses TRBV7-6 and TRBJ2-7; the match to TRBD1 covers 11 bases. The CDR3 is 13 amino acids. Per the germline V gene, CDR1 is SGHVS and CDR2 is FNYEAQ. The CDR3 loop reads CARGLRDRGEQYF. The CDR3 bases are TGTGCTAGAGGCCTCCGGGACAGGGGGGAGCAGTACTTC.

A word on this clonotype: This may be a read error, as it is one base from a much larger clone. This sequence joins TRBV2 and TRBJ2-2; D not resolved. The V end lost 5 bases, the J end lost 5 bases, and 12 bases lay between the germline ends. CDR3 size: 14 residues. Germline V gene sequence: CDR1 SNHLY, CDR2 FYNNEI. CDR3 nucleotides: TGTGCCAGCAGTAGGGATATGGAGACCGGGGAGCTGTTTTTT. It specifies CASSRDMETGELFF.

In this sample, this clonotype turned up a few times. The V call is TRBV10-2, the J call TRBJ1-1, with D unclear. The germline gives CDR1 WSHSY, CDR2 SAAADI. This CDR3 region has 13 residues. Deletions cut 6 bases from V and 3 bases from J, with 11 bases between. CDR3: CASSQAPDTEAFF. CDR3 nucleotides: TGCGCCAGCAGCCAAGCGCCGGACACTGAAGCTTTCTTT.

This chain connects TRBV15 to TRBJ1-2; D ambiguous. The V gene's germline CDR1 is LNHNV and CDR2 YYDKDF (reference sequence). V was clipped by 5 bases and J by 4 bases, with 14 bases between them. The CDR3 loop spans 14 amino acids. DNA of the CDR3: TGTGCCACCAGCGTAGTGGGTCAGGTCTATGGCTACACCTTC. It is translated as CATSVVGQVYGYTF.

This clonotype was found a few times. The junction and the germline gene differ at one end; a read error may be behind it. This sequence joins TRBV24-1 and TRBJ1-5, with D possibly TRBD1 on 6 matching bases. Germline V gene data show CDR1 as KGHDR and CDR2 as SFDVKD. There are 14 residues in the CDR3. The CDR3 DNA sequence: TGTGCCAGCAGTTCCCGACTGGGGGCTCAGCCCCAGCATTTT. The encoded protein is CASSSRLGAQPQHF.

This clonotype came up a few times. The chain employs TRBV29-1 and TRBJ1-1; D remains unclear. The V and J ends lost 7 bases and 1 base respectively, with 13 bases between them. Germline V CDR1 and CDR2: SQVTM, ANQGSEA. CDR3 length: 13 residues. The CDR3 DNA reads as TGCAGCGCCAACCTGGCGACGAACACTGAAGCTTTCTTT. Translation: CSANLATNTEAFF.

CDR3 protein: CASSWDRLYEQYF. The CDR3 DNA reads as TGTGCCAGCAGCTGGGACAGGCTCTACGAGCAGTACTTC. This chain uses TRBV7-9 with TRBJ2-7; 8 nucleotides match TRBD1. The germline gives CDR1 SEHNR, CDR2 FQNEAQ (reference sequence). CDR3 size: 13 residues. V dropped 4 bases and J dropped 3; count of bases not matched to a gene: 2.

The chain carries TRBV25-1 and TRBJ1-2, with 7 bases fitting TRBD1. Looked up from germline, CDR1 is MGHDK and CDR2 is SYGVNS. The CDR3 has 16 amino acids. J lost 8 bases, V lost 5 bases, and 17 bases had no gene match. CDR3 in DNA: TGTGCCAGCAGTTTGGTGGGAGGGGGCGGACTGGTGGGCTACACCTTC. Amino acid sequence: CASSLVGGGGLVGYTF.